A single T cell receptor (beta chain) is shown here with its context. As yet, its antigen is unknown. Clones were read by immunoSEQ multiplex PCR, and TCRdb kept only the in-frame ones, dropping some. The table shows approximately 34,000 clones, with roughly 89% occurring only once. The CDR3 covers 15 residues. Germline CDR1 is MNHEY and CDR2 is SMNVEV (reference sequence). V was pared by 7 bases and J by 0 bases, with 15 bases between. This sample stems from a study of a mutant IDH1 vaccine in newly diagnosed glioma. Study in general: Beforehand, treatment had been radiotherapy, temozolomide, or both; the majority received both. Participants attended visit V12, the safety follow-up, at week 35, and then attended visit V13 at week 47. Study-level findings and limits: Pseudoprogression appeared independent of alterations in top peripheral clonotypes.

Time point specified: week 47, end of study. In the vaccine, a single dose held 300 ug of the mutant IDH1 20-mer peptide, along with topical imiquimod. New WHO grade 3 or 4 IDH1-mutant, ATRX-lost astrocytomas were present in all donors. The specimen was PBMCs, collected from a glioma patient whose treatment included an IDH1 peptide vaccine. The source of this sequence is a middle-aged man with glioma. This chain uses TRBV27 with TRBJ1-1; D is undetermined. CDR3 sequence reads: CASTAIGRLNTEAFF. The CDR3 coding sequence is TGTGCCAGCACCGCGATAGGGAGATTGAACACTGAAGCTTTCTTT.